Sequencing of this TCR beta chain was carried out in a study of blood T cells in healthy people across ages. Then a second PCR, running about 6 to 12 cycles, was carried out with a sample-barcoded 5' primer and a J-beta primer mix. A minimum of 2.5 million CDR3-containing paired-end reads was obtained for each sample. TCRdb redid the calling of the 5' RACE reads with MiXCR, one entry per CDR3 protein. The table lists about 1.4 million distinct CDR3 sequences, 55% to 75% of them singletons. Drawn from each donor were 7.5 to 10 milliliters of peripheral blood. Findings of the study overall: Donor CMV status was unknown, possibly confounding expanded clonotype changes.

Unmatched junction bases numbered 8, after V lost 3 bases and J lost 6 bases. Germline assignment: CDR1 SGHRS and CDR2 YFSETQ. The CDR3 has 15 amino acids. This clonotype was observed a handful of times. Its antigen is undetermined. Input material: blood. This sequence joins TRBV5-1 and TRBJ2-1, with TRBD2 identical over 8 bases. This TCR was recovered from a man aged 18-30 years in good health. The CDR3 protein is CASSSTSVGGNEQFF. In nucleotides, the CDR3 is TGCGCCAGCAGCTCGACTAGCGTTGGGGGCAATGAGCAGTTCTTC.